The 25 T cell receptor beta chains listed next were all sequenced from one sample in a study of blood T cells in healthy people across ages. A second roughly 6 to 11 cycle PCR used barcoded and J-beta primers. TCRdb analysed the 5' RACE reads with MiXCR anew, one entry per CDR3 protein. This table holds more than 900,000 distinct CDR3 sequences, about 25% found once. The same data also went into a second study, on T cells of mothers and their children.

The sequenced sample was blood. The receptors shown here come from a girl aged 2 to 9 in good health.

The chain is built from TRBV9 and TRBJ1-2; D is unresolved. V gave up 0 bases and J gave up 13 bases, with 16 bases separating them. CDR3 length: 13 amino acids. Germline V gives CDR1 SGDLS, CDR2 YYNGEE. The CDR3 region is CASSVAGTLDRTF. The CDR3 coding sequence is TGTGCCAGCAGCGTAGCGGGAACGCTGGACCGCACCTTC.

The rearrangement links TRBV6-2 or TRBV6-3 to TRBJ2-6, with D maybe TRBD2 (5 bases). Trimming removed 11 bases at V and 2 bases at J, with 13 bases between. Germline V CDR1 and CDR2: MNHEY, SVGEGT. The CDR3 totals 14 residues. The CDR3 coding sequence is TGTGCCGCAGGAGGTTGGGCTGGGGCCAACGTCCTGACTTTC. Protein product: CAAGGWAGANVLTF.

This sequence joins TRBV20-1 and TRBJ1-1, with TRBD1 identical over 7 bases. V gave up 7 bases and J gave up 3 bases; unmatched junction bases: 2. The CDR3 runs to 11 residues. Germline V gene lookup returns CDR1 DFQATT and CDR2 SNEGSKA (reference sequence). CDR3 nucleotides: TGCAGTGTTCAGGGGGACACTGAAGCTTTCTTT. It translates to CSVQGDTEAFF.

The genes are TRBV28 and TRBJ1-2; 8 positions match TRBD1. Germline V gene lookup returns CDR1 MDHEN and CDR2 SYDVKM. V shed 8 bases and J 8 bases; nucleotides not matched to a gene: 13. The CDR3 runs 14 residues. The CDR3 spells CASLRQGSHNGYTF. For the CDR3, the DNA is TGTGCCAGCCTGCGACAGGGGTCCCATAACGGCTACACCTTC.

The CDR3 coding sequence is TGTGCCACCAGCAGAGGACTAGCGGGATCCGAGCAGTACTTC. Translated: CATSRGLAGSEQYF. The V call is TRBV15, the J call TRBJ2-7; TRBD2 matches at 11 bases. Germline CDR1 is LNHNV and CDR2 is YYDKDF (reference sequence). The CDR3 is 14 residues long. Germline trimming cut 1 base from V and 6 bases from J; bases unmatched to any gene: 2.

The chain is built from TRBV29-1 and TRBJ1-4; TRBD1 is a possible D gene (5 bases). V was cut by 7 bases and J by 8 bases, with 14 bases left in between. This CDR3 region has 12 residues. Germline CDR1 SQVTM, CDR2 ANQGSEA. The DNA for the CDR3 is TGCAGCGCGGGAAGGGGAGACGAAAAACTGTTTTTT. Its translation is CSAGRGDEKLFF.

This clonotype was counted a few times. This chain connects TRBV20-1 to TRBJ2-3; 11 positions agree with TRBD2. Trimming removed 6 bases from V and 2 bases from J; junction bases left unmatched: 7. CDR1 is DFQATT, CDR2 SNEGSKA, per germline (reference sequence). CDR3 length: 15 residues. CDR3 in amino acids: CSAAASGGFTDTQYF. DNA for the CDR3: TGCAGTGCCGCGGCTAGCGGGGGGTTCACAGATACGCAGTATTTT.

The J gene is TRBJ1-2, the V gene TRBV12-5, with no clear D. Germline values: CDR1 LGHNT, CDR2 FRNRAP. V was trimmed by 5 bases and J by 8 bases, leaving 12 bases between them. The CDR3 is 12 amino acids. The CDR3 nucleotides read TGTGCTAGTGGTCCCGAAGGGAGCGGCTACACCTTC. Translating gives CASGPEGSGYTF.

This clonotype was recorded a few times. The V and J genes are TRBV7-9 and TRBJ2-2; 7 bases fit TRBD2. J gave up 3 bases and V 4 bases, and 14 bases lay outside the gene matches. This CDR3 has 18 amino acids. CDR1 and CDR2 (germline): SEHNR, FQNEAQ (reference sequence). CDR3 sequence (DNA): TGTGCCAGCAGCTCCCTCCATCGCGGGAGTACGGACACCGGGGAGCTGTTTTTT. Protein: CASSSLHRGSTDTGELFF.

V and J are TRBV28 and TRBJ2-4; weak D call: TRBD1 (6 bases). Per the germline V gene, CDR1 is MDHEN and CDR2 is SYDVKM. The CDR3 extends over 13 amino acids. Trimming stripped 4 bases from V and 7 bases from J, with 11 bases between. CDR3 nucleotides: TGTGCCAGCAGTTCCCCCGACAGGAACATTCAGTACTTC. Its translation is CASSSPDRNIQYF. The full variable domain, with the rest looked up from reference TRBV28 and TRBJ2-4, is DVKVTQSSRYLVKRTGEKVFLECVQDMDHENMFWYRQDPGLGLRLIYFSYDVKMKEKGDIPEGYSVSREKKERFSLILESASTNQTSMYLCASSSPDRNIQYFGAGTRLSVL.

This clonotype was recorded once. V usage is TRBV2 and J usage is TRBJ1-6; no firm D call. With 6 bases removed from V and 14 bases from J, the gap between germline ends came to 11 bases. CDR3 size: 11 residues. Germline V CDR1 and CDR2: SNHLY, FYNNEI. DNA for the CDR3: TGTGCCAGCAGCGGCTTTGAAACCCTCCACTTT. It codes for CASSGFETLHF.

This clonotype has more than one count but fewer than ten. The chain combines TRBV4-3 with TRBJ2-1; D possibly matches TRBD1 or TRBD2 (6 bases each). Near its end, the DNA agrees better with TRBJ2-7, so the J call may be wrong. Germline CDR1 LGHNA, CDR2 YSLEER. CDR3 length equals 13 residues. This chain's CDR3 is CASSPYGGGEQYF. CDR3 DNA sequence: TGCGCCAGCAGCCCCTACGGAGGGGGCGAGCAGTACTTC.

This clonotype turned up a few times. J is TRBJ2-3 and V is TRBV5-4; no clear D. The CDR3 is 14 residues long. Deletions cut 3 bases from V and 4 bases from J, with 12 bases between. Germline V gives CDR1 SGHNT, CDR2 YYREEE (reference sequence). The CDR3: CASSSPGLPDTQYF. CDR3 sequence (DNA): TGTGCCAGCAGCTCCCCGGGCCTCCCAGATACGCAGTATTTT.

This clonotype was seen a handful of times. The chain carries TRBV6-6 and TRBJ1-1, with D maybe TRBD1 (6 bases). Trimming took 4 bases from V and 5 from J, leaving 17 bases between them. The CDR3 sequence is 15 residues long. Looked up from germline, CDR1 is MNHNY and CDR2 is SVGAGI (reference sequence). The CDR3 sequence: CASSSTRQDRTEAFF. As DNA, the CDR3 is TGTGCCAGCAGTTCTACCCGACAGGATCGAACTGAAGCTTTCTTT.

V usage is TRBV7-9 and J usage is TRBJ2-1, with 9 positions matching TRBD2. The CDR3 has 18 residues. J gave up 5 bases and V 2 bases, and 13 bases lay outside the gene matches. CDR1 SEHNR and CDR2 FQNEAQ come from the germline V gene (reference sequence). DNA for the CDR3: TGTGCCAGCAGCTTAAGTCCCCACAGGCTAGCGGGGAACAATGAGCAGTTCTTC. This sequence encodes CASSLSPHRLAGNNEQFF.

This clonotype was detected only a few times. CDR3 nucleotides: TGTGCCACCAGTGACCCGGATCAGGGTGACTTAGAGACCCAGTACTTC. This gives the protein CATSDPDQGDLETQYF. The chain employs TRBV24-1 and TRBJ2-5; tentatively, D is TRBD1 (5 bases). The CDR3 spans 16 residues. V lost 4 bases and J 4 bases, leaving 18 bases between the germline ends. Germline V gene lookup returns CDR1 KGHDR and CDR2 SFDVKD.

J is TRBJ2-7 and V is TRBV6-1; D possibly matches TRBD1 or TRBD2 (6 bases each). The V and J ends lost 10 bases and 3 bases respectively, with 19 bases between them. The CDR3 spans 14 residues. From germline, CDR1 is MNHNS and CDR2 SASEGT. CDR3 bases: TGTGCCACCCACGGAGGGACAATTTACTACGAGCAGTACTTC. Protein sequence: CATHGGTIYYEQYF.

The V call is TRBV5-4, the J call TRBJ1-2, with D unresolved. Germline V gene lookup returns CDR1 SGHNT and CDR2 YYREEE (reference sequence). This CDR3 comprises 15 residues. Deletions cut 5 bases from V and 3 bases from J, with 17 bases between. The CDR3 coding sequence is TGTGCCAGCAGGCTGAGGTCCGGGAAAGACTATGGCTACACCTTC. This sequence encodes CASRLRSGKDYGYTF.

The chain is built from TRBV9 and TRBJ2-5; unclear D gene. The J call may not be correct, given that the DNA end is closer to TRBJ2-1. This CDR3 is built from 14 residues. Germline V gene lookup returns CDR1 SGDLS and CDR2 YYNGEE. The CDR3 reads CASSASLGSDEQFF. For the CDR3, the DNA is TGTGCCAGCAGCGCCTCCCTCGGAAGTGATGAGCAGTTCTTC.

This clonotype occurred a few times. The chain combines TRBV6-6 with TRBJ2-7; the D is unclear. Trimming stripped 4 bases from V and 2 bases from J, with 12 bases between. CDR3 size: 14 residues. Germline V gene data show CDR1 as MNHNY and CDR2 as SVGAGI (reference sequence). Here the CDR3 DNA reads TGTGCCAGCAGTTCCCTGTTCACTCCCTACGAGCAGTACTTC. The encoded protein is CASSSLFTPYEQYF.

The CDR3 protein is CASRVWGTGDYEQYF. For the CDR3, the DNA is TGTGCCAGCAGGGTATGGGGGACAGGAGATTACGAGCAGTACTTC. This chain links TRBV28 with TRBJ2-7; TRBD1 aligns across 8 bases. The germline V gene has CDR1 MDHEN and CDR2 SYDVKM. The CDR3 runs 15 residues. The V segment lost 6 bases and the J segment 4 bases; nucleotides outside the gene matches: 11.

The chain recombines TRBV5-6 with TRBJ2-3; TRBD1 is a possible D gene (6 bases). The CDR3 spans 11 residues. Germline lookup yields CDR1 SGHDT and CDR2 YYEEEE. The V end lost 3 bases, the J end lost 11 bases, and 10 bases lay between the germline ends. CDR3: CASSSDSLQYF. The CDR3 DNA sequence: TGTGCCAGCAGCTCGGACAGTTTGCAGTATTTT.

The table lists this clonotype with a few counts. This rearrangement joins TRBV5-1 to TRBJ2-5; 12 bases fit TRBD2. V shed 3 bases, J shed 4 bases, and the junction held 4 bases outside the gene matches. The germline V gene has CDR1 SGHRS and CDR2 YFSETQ. The CDR3 is made up of 15 amino acids. The CDR3: CASSSRLAGVETQYF. CDR3 bases: TGCGCCAGCAGCTCGAGACTAGCGGGGGTAGAGACCCAGTACTTC.

A note on this clonotype: A much more abundant neighbour one base away suggests this may be a read error. The rearrangement links TRBV6-6 to TRBJ2-7; D gene uncertain. Germline CDR1 is MNHNY and CDR2 is SVGAGI (reference sequence). The CDR3 consists of 14 residues. The CDR3 DNA is TGTACCAGCAGTTACTGGGCAGGAACCTACGAGCAGTACTTC. Translated, it gives CTSSYWAGTYEQYF.

The rearrangement uses TRBV2 and TRBJ2-5; D gene uncertain. The germline V gene encodes CDR1 SNHLY and CDR2 FYNNEI. Trimming left V 1 base short and J 5 bases short, with 5 bases between. CDR3 length: 12 residues. The CDR3 here is CASSEGYETQYF. CDR3 coding DNA: TGTGCCAGCAGTGAAGGATACGAGACCCAGTACTTC. Based on the CDR3 plus reference TRBV2 and TRBJ2-5, the full variable domain is EPEVTQTPSHQVTQMGQEVILRCVPISNHLYFYWYRQILGQKVEFLVSFYNNEISEKSEIFDDQFSVERPDGSNFTLKIRSTKLEDSAMYFCASSEGYETQYFGPGTRLLVL.